This T cell receptor (beta chain) was captured in a study of shared clonotypes between healthy human individuals (dated by TCRdb to 2018 to 2021). About the full investigation: The cohort comprised two women and a few men aged 18 to 49 years. For each donor, CD4 naive and CD4 memory were each given three plates, CD8 naive was given two plates, and CD8 memory was given one plate. To estimate repertoire size and how much clonotype sharing occurs between individuals, the study deeply sequenced the blood TCR repertoires of roughly 5 healthy adults. Different laboratories and diverse techniques were used to prepare libraries and sequence TCR repertoires, to increase sequencing depth and limit assay-specific biases. Each donor's leukapheresis produced roughly between roughly 0.85 and 9.5 billion PBMCs.

About this clone: This clone's antigen is unknown. One base away there is no much larger clone; base qualities are not given.

Using the deep immunoSEQ assay, multiplex PCR amplified TCR CDR3 regions from genomic DNA. Extracted genomic DNA from each cell subset was distributed evenly across all wells of several immunoSEQ 96-well plates, and each plate was treated as a replicate. For sorted subsets, around 0.2 ug of genomic DNA, equivalent to 25,000 to 35,000 T cell genomes, went into each replicate PCR. Purified libraries were measured with a Qubit 3.0 fluorometer, size-checked on a Bioanalyzer 2100, and measured again with the KAPA Library Quantification kit. A separate single-read 150-cycle Illumina NextSeq 550 flow cell was used to sequence each immunoSEQ 96-well plate. Per the source publication's procedure: The immunoSEQ output contained only junctional sequences without quality scores, so filtering could not match that applied to full-length reads. Sequences were annotated with PyIR, a Python wrapper for IgBLAST v1.9, using IMGT germline references to assign V/J genes and CDR3. Reads with weak V/J assignments (E-value above 1e-6), missing CDR3, stop codons, out-of-frame junctions, or ambiguous translated residues were removed. V3J clonotypes were defined as sequences sharing the same inferred V gene, J gene, and CDR3 amino acid sequence. Percentage overlap between repertoires was calculated by dividing the number of shared unique clonotypes by the size of the smaller repertoire. Repertoire richness was assessed with RTK rarefaction, the Chao1 estimator, and Recon v2.1 estimates of unobserved clonotypes. Generation probabilities were computed with OLGA for all TCRbeta clonotypes obtained by the gDNA method from several donors. TCRdb limited this immuneACCESS table to in-frame rearrangements with V and J called. A share of clones is missing; checked studies link under half to unresolved V genes, and the rest is unexplained. D and trimming come from the DNA, and the V and J calls and clone size come from that table. The sample has about 2 million clones on record, 85% to 95% of them singletons. The biggest ten clones account for 0.1% to 0.15% of the sample.

The donors were healthy, HIV-negative adults who had no recently reported acute infections or vaccinations. Every donor was a Caucasian adult living in Nashville, Tennessee, USA. Magnetic negative selection was used to enrich CD4+ T cells, after which naive cells were positively selected on CD45RA and the negative fraction became the memory subset. Blood was obtained by leukapheresis, after which PBMCs were separated by Ficoll-Histopaque density gradient centrifugation and cryopreserved in liquid nitrogen vapor phase. Analytical flow cytometry was used to check the purity and quantity of each magnetically sorted T cell population. Genomic DNA was isolated from each sorted fraction and quantified by UV absorbance on a Nanodrop 2000c. What the research found in general, with its limitations: Rarefaction of sorted-subset datasets indicated incomplete sequencing despite the large sequencing depth. When a few donors were compared, the shared fraction of clonotypes was about 5% for naive CD4, around 4% for naive CD8, 2% to 2.5% for memory CD4, and roughly 0.43% for memory CD8. Naive subsets generally had larger estimated clonotype richness than memory subsets. Because the study included a small number of donors, the genetic and exposure-history diversity represented was limited. Sampling was restricted to blood, and TCR repertoires in tissue are likely to differ from TCR repertoires in blood. Clonotypes shared by all four sorted-subset donors showed higher generation probabilities than non-shared clonotypes. Pairwise subsampling led to the expectation that sequencing depth would affect the degree of clonotype sharing among donors.

CDR3 length: 15 amino acids, cysteine to phenylalanine. The kept DNA is CDR3 alone, 45 bases in frame from the first base. The CDR1 and CDR2 encoded by the germline V gene are SGDLS and YYNGEE. Trimming costs V 4 bases and J 2 bases, and their ends lie 14 bases apart. The sample was naive CD4+ T cells sorted from blood. The meaning of the sample's cell subset or site label: CD45RA+ positively selected. The receptor was isolated from a man aged 18 to 29 in good health. This sequence uses TRBV9 and TRBJ2-3; the D match is possibly TRBD1 or TRBD2, with 5 bases aligned in each. The sequence in DNA is TGTGCCAGCAGCACGCAGGGAGTTCCCACAGATACGCAGTATTTT. Translated, it gives CASSTQGVPTDTQYF.